This TCR beta chain was captured in a study of T cells after yellow fever vaccination. MiXCR, applied by TCRdb to the 5' RACE reads, yields one record per CDR3 protein. In the table there are around 350,000 distinct CDR3 sequences, approximately 5.7% of which are singletons. Germline CDR1 SQVTM, CDR2 ANQGSEA. This CDR3 spans 12 amino acids. V lost 5 bases, J lost 0 bases, and 2 bases lay in between. At least ten counts were recorded for this clonotype. J is TRBJ2-6 and V is TRBV29-1, with D hard to call. Sample: PBMCs, taken 5 days after the yellow fever booster vaccination. This receptor was identified in a man aged 25-40 years who received the YFV17D yellow fever vaccine. The CDR3 sequence is CSVSSGANVLTF. CDR3 in DNA: TGCAGCGTTTCCTCTGGGGCCAACGTCCTGACTTTC.